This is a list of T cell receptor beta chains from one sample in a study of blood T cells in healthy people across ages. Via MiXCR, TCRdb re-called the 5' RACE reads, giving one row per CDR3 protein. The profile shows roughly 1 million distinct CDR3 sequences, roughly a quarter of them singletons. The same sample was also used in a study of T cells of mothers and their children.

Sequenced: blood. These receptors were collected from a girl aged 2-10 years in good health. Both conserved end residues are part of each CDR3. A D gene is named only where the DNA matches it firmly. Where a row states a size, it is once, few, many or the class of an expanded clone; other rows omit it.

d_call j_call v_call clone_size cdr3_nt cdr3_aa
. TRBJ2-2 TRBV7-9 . TGTGCCAGCAGCTTAGGTGGGGGGACGGCGAACACCGGGGGGCTGTTTTTT CASSLGGGTANTGGLFF
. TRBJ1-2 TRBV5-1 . TGCGCCAGCAGCTCCCAGGGCGGTTCGATCGGCTACACCTTC CASSSQGGSIGYTF
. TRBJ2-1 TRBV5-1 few TGCGCCAGCAGCTCCACTAGCAGCAGCGATGAGCAGTTCTTC CASSSTSSSDEQFF
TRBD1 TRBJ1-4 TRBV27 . TGTGCCAGCAGTTCGTGGGACAGGGGGCAAGAAAAACTGTTTTTT CASSSWDRGQEKLFF
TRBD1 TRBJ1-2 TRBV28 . TGTTCCAGCAGTTACATACAGGGGATGGATGGCTACACCTTC CSSSYIQGMDGYTF
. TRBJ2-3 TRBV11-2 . TGTGCCAGCAGTCTAATCACCCCGGGCACAGATACGCAGTATTTT CASSLITPGTDTQYF
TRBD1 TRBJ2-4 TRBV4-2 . TGTGCCAGCAGCCAACAGGGGGCAAACATTCAGTACTTC CASSQQGANIQYF
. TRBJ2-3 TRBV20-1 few TGCAGTGCTATCCTAGATAGCTCCCACTCCACAGATACGCAGTATTTT CSAILDSSHSTDTQYF
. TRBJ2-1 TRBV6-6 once TGTGCCAGCAGTTTAAATCCGACCTCCTACAATGAGCAGTTCTTC CASSLNPTSYNEQFF
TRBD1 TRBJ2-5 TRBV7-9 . TGTGCCAGCAGCCCCGAGGCAGGGGGCTTCCAAGAGACCCAGTACTTC CASSPEAGGFQETQYF
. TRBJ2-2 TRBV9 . TGTGCCAGCAGCGTAGGAGGGACCGGGGAGCTGTTTTTT CASSVGGTGELFF
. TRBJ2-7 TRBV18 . TGTGCCAGCTCTTGGGGAGTTCAATCGTCGGAGCAGTACTTC CASSWGVQSSEQYF
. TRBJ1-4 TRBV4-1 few TGCGCCAGCAGCCAAGATCCCACGCAGTGGAATGAAAAACTGTTTTTT CASSQDPTQWNEKLFF
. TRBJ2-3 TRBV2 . TGTGCCACCGCACTTACAGATACGCAGTATTTT CATALTDTQYF
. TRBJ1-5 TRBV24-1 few TGTGCCACCAGTGTTGGGACGGAAGACAATCAGCCCCAGCATTTT CATSVGTEDNQPQHF
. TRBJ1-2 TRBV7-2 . TGTGCCAGCAGCACACCGGACGGGTATGGCTACACCTTC CASSTPDGYGYTF
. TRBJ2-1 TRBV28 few TGTGCCAGCAGTTTAGCCCTCGATCCTAGCTCCTACAATGAGCAGTTCTTC CASSLALDPSSYNEQFF
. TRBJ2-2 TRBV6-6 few TGTGCCAGCAGCCACTGGGACCGCCTCACCGGGGAGCTGTTTTTT CASSHWDRLTGELFF
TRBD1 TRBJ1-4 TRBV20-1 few TGCAGTGCCCTTGGGGGGACAGGGACTGAAAAACTGTTTTTT CSALGGTGTEKLFF
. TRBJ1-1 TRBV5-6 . TGTGCCAGCAGCTTCGGCCGCACTAGGGCTAACACTGAAGCTTTCTTT CASSFGRTRANTEAFF
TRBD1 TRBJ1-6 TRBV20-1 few TGCAGTGCGGCGACAGGGGACTATAATTCACCCCTCCACTTT CSAATGDYNSPLHF
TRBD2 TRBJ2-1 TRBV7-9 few TGTGCCAGCAGCTTAGGTGGCGGGGGGCTCTACAATGAGCAGTTCTTC CASSLGGGGLYNEQFF